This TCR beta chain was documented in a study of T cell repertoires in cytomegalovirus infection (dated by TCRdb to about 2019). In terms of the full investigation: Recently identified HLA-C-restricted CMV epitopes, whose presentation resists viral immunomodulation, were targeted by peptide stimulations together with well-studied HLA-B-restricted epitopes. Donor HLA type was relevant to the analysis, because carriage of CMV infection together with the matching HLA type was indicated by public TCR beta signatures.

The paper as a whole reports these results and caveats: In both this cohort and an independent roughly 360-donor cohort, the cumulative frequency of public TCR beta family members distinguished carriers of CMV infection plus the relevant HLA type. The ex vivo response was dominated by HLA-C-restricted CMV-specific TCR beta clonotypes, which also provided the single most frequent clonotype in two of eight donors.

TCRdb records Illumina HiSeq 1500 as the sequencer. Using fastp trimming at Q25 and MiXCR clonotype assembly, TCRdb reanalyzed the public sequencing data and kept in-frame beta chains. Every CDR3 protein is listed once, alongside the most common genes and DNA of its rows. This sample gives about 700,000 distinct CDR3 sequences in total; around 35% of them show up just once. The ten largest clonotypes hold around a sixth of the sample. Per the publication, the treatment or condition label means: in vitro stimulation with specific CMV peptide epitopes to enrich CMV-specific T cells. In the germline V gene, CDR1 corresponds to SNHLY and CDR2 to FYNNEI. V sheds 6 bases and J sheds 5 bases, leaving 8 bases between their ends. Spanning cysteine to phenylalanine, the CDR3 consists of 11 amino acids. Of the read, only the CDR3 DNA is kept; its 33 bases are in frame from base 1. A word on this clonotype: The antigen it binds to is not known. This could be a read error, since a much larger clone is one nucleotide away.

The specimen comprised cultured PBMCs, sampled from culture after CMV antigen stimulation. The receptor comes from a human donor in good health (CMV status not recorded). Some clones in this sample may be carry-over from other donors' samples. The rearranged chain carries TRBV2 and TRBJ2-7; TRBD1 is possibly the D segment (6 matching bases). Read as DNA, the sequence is TGTGCCAGCAGGGGGGCCAACGAGCAGTACTTC. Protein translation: CASRGANEQYF.